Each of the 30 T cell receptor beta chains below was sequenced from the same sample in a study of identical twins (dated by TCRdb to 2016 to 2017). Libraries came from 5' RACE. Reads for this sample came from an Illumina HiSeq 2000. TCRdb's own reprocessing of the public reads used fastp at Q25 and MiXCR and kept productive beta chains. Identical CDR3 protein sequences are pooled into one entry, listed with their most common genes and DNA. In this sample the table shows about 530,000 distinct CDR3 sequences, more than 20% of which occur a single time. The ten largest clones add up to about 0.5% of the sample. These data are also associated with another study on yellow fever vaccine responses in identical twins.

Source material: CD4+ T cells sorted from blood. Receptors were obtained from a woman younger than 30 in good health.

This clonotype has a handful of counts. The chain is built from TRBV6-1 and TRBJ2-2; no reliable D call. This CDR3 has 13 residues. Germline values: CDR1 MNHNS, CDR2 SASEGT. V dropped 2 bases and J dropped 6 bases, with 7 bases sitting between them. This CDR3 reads CASSEYVAGELFF. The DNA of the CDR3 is TGTGCCAGCAGTGAATACGTGGCCGGGGAGCTGTTTTTT.

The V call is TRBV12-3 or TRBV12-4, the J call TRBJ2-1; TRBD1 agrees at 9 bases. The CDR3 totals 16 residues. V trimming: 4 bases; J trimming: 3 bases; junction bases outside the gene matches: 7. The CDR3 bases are TGTGCCAGCAGTTCCGACAGGGGGAAAGGCTACAATGAGCAGTTCTTC. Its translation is CASSSDRGKGYNEQFF.

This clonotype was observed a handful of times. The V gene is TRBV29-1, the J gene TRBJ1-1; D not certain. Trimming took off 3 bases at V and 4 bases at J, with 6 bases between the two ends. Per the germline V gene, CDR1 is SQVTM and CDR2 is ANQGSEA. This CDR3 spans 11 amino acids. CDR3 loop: CSVEGGTEAFF. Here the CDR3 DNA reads TGCAGCGTTGAGGGAGGCACTGAAGCTTTCTTT.

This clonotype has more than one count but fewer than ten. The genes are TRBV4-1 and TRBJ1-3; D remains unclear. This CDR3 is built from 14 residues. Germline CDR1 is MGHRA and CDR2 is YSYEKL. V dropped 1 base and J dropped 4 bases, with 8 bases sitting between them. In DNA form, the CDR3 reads TGCGCCAGCAGCCAAGGGACGGGAGGAAACACCATATATTTT. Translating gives CASSQGTGGNTIYF.

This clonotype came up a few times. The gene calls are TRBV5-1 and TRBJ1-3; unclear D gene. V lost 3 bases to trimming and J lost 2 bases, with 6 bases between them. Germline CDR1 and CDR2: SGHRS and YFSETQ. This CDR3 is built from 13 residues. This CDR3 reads CASSSSTGNTIYF. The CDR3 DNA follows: TGCGCCAGCAGCTCTTCGACTGGAAACACCATATATTTT.

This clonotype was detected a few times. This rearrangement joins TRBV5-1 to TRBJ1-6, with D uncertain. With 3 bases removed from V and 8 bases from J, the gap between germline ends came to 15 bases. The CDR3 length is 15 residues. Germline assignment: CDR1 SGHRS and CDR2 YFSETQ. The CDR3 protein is CASSSFGPTDSPLHF. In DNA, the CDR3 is TGCGCCAGCAGCTCATTTGGACCCACCGATTCACCCCTCCACTTT.

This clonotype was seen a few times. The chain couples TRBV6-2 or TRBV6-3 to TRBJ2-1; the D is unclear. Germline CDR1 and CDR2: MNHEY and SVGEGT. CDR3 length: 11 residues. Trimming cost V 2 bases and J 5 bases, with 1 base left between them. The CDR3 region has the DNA TGTGCCAGCAGTTACCACAATGAGCAGTTCTTC. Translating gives CASSYHNEQFF.

The CDR3 bases are TGCGCCAGCAGCTTGCTTATGCGGAATGAGCAGTTCTTC. Its translation is CASSLLMRNEQFF. The J gene is TRBJ2-1, the V gene TRBV5-1; D uncertain. The length of the CDR3 is 13 residues. Germline V gene lookup returns CDR1 SGHRS and CDR2 YFSETQ. The V end was cut by 1 base, the J end by 7 bases, with 9 bases between.

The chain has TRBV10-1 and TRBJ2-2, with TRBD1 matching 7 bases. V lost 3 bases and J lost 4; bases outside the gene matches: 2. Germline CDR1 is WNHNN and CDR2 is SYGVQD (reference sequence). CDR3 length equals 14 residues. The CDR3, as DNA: TGCGCCAGCAGTGAACAGGGGAGCACCGGGGAGCTGTTTTTT. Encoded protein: CASSEQGSTGELFF.

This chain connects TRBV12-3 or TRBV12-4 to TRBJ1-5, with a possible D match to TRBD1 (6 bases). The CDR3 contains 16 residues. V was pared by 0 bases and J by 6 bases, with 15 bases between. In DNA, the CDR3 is TGTGCCAGCAGTTTAGCGCTATCGGGGGCTACTCAGCCCCAGCATTTT. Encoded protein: CASSLALSGATQPQHF.

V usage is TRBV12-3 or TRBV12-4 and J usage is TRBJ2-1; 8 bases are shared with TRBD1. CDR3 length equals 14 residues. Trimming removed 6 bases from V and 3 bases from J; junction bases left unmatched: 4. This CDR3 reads CASREQGDYNEQFF. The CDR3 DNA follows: TGTGCCAGCAGAGAACAGGGGGACTACAATGAGCAGTTCTTC.

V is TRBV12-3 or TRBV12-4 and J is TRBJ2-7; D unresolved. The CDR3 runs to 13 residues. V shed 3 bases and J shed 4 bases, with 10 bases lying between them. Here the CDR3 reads CASSLRSNYEQYF. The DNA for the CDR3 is TGTGCCAGCAGTTTGCGTAGCAATTACGAGCAGTACTTC.

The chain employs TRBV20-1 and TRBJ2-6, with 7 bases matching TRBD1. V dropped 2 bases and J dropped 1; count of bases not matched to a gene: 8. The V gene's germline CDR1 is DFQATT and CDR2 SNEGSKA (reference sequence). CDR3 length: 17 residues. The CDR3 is CSARIWDRSSGANVLTF. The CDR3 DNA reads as TGCAGTGCTAGAATCTGGGACAGAAGTTCTGGGGCCAACGTCCTGACTTTC.

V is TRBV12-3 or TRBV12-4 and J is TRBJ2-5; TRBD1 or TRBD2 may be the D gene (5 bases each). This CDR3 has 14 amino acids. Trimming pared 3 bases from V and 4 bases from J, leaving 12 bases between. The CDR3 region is CASSLGPVPETQYF. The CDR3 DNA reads TGTGCCAGCAGTTTGGGACCAGTCCCAGAGACCCAGTACTTC.

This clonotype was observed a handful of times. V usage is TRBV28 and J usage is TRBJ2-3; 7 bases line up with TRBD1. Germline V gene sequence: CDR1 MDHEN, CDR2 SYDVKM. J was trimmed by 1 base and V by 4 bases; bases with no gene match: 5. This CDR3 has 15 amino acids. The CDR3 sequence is CASSSFDRGTDTQYF. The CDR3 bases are TGTGCCAGCAGTTCCTTCGACAGGGGCACAGATACGCAGTATTTT.

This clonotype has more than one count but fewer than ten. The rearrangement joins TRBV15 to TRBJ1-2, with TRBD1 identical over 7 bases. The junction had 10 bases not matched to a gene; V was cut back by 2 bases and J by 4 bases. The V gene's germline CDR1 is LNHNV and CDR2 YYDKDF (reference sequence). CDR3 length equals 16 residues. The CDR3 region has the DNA TGTGCCACCAGCAGACCAAATTCGGGACAGATCTATGGCTACACCTTC. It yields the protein CATSRPNSGQIYGYTF.

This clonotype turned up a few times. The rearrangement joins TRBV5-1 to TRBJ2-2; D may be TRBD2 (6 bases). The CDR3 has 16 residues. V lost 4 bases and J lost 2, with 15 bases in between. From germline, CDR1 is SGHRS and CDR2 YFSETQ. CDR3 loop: CASSPSIAVNTGELFF. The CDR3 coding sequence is TGCGCCAGCAGCCCTTCGATAGCGGTAAACACCGGGGAGCTGTTTTTT.

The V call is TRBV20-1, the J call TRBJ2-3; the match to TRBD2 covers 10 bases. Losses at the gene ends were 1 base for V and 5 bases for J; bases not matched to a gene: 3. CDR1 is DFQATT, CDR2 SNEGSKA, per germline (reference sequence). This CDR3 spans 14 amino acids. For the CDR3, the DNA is TGCAGTGCTAGAGTACTAGCGGGACGAGATACGCAGTATTTT. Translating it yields CSARVLAGRDTQYF.

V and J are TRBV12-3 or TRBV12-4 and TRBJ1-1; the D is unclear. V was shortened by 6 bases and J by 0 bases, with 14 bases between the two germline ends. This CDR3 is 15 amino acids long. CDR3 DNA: TGTGCCAGCAGCGCCCGGAGAGGGATGAACACTGAAGCTTTCTTT. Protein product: CASSARRGMNTEAFF.

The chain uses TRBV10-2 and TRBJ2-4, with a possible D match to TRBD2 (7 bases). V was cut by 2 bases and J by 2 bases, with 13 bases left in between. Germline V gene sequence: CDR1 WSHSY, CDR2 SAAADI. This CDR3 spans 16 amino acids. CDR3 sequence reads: CASSENAGATKNIQYF. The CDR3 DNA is TGCGCCAGCAGTGAGAACGCGGGGGCGACCAAAAACATTCAGTACTTC.

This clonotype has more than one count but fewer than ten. The chain's CDR3 is CASSYQGQLNTEAFF. CDR3 nucleotides: TGTGCCAGCAGTTACCAGGGACAGTTGAACACTGAAGCTTTCTTT. The chain is built from TRBV6-5 and TRBJ1-1, with 7 bases identical to TRBD1. The germline V gene has CDR1 MNHEY and CDR2 SVGAGI. The CDR3 has 15 residues. Trimming cost V 2 bases and J 0 bases; bases outside gene matches: 3.

The CDR3 region is CASSLGGPPSTEAFF. In nucleotides, the CDR3 is TGTGCCAGCAGCTTAGGGGGCCCGCCTAGCACTGAAGCTTTCTTT. The genes are TRBV7-8 and TRBJ1-1; possibly TRBD1 for D (5 bases). Trimming removed 1 base at V and 4 bases at J, with 13 bases between. There are 15 residues in the CDR3. Germline CDR1 and CDR2: SGHVS and FQNEAQ.

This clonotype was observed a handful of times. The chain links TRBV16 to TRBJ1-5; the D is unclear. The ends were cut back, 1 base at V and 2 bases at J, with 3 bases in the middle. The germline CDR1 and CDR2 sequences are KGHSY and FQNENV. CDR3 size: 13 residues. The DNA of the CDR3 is TGTGCCAGCAGCCAATTACGCAATCAGCCCCAGCATTTT. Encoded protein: CASSQLRNQPQHF.

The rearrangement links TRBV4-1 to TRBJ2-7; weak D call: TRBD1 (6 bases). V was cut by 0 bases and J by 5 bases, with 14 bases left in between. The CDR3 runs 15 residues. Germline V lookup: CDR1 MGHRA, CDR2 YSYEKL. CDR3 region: CASSQDRDILNEQYF. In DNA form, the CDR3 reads TGCGCCAGCAGCCAAGACCGGGACATTCTCAACGAGCAGTACTTC.

The CDR3 sequence is CASSPGFNQPQHF. Here the CDR3 DNA reads TGTGCCAGCAGTCCAGGCTTTAATCAGCCCCAGCATTTT. This chain connects TRBV28 to TRBJ1-5; no reliable D call. The CDR3 runs 13 residues. V was pared by 5 bases and J by 4 bases, with 9 bases between. The germline V gene has CDR1 MDHEN and CDR2 SYDVKM.

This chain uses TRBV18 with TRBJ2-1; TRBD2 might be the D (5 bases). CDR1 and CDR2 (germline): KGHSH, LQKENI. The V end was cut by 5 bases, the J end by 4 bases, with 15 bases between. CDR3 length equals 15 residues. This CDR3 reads CASSTTNGAYNEQFF. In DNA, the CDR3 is TGTGCCAGCTCAACGACTAACGGCGCGTACAATGAGCAGTTCTTC.

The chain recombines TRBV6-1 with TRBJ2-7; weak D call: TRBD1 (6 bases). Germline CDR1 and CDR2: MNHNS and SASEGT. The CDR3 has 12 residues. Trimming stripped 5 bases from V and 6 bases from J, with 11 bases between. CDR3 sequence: CASSQDSSEQYF. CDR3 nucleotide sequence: TGTGCCAGCAGTCAGGACAGTAGCGAGCAGTACTTC.

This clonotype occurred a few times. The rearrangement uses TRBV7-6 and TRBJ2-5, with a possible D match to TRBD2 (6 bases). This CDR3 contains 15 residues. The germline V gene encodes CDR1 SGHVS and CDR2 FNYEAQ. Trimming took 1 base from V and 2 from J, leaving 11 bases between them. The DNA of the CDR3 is TGTGCCAGCAGCTTAGGACTAGTTGGGCAAGAGACCCAGTACTTC. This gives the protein CASSLGLVGQETQYF.

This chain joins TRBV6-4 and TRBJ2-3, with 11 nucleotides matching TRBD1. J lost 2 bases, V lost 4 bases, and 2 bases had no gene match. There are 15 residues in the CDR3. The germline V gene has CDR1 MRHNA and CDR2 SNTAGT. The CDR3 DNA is TGTGCCAGCAGTGGGACAGGGGGCGTCACAGATACGCAGTATTTT. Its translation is CASSGTGGVTDTQYF.

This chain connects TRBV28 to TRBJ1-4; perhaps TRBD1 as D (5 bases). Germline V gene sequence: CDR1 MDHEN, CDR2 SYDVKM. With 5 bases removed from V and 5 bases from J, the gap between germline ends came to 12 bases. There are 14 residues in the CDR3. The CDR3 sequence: CASSLRQTNEKLFF. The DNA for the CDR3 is TGTGCCAGCAGTCTCCGACAGACGAATGAAAAACTGTTTTTT.